Below, 26 T cell receptor beta chains from the same sample are listed, as sequenced in a study of PD-L1 blockade in urothelial cancer (dated 2017 in TCRdb). Libraries were built with the immunoSEQ multiplex PCR assay. This immuneACCESS table, as held by TCRdb, lists in-frame sequences with V and J called but not all clones. Of the missing ones, under half trace to an unresolved V gene in checked studies; the others have no known cause. This sample lists about 45,000 clones; more than 75% were detected once. The leading ten clones occupy about 13% of the sample. The time point label on this specimen signifies: peripheral blood 6 weeks after treatment start. The material was PBMCs, obtained around atezolizumab (anti-PD-L1) treatment. All receptors derive from a man in his 60s with urothelial cancer.

V is TRBV19 and J is TRBJ2-3, with D perhaps matching TRBD1 (6 bases). The germline gives CDR1 LNHDA, CDR2 SQIVND (reference sequence). Trimming shortened V by 1 base and J by 4 bases, and 15 bases separated the two germline ends. This CDR3 region has 16 residues. CDR3 in DNA: TGTGCCAGTAGTATAGGCAGGGGAGTCCGGGCAGATACGCAGTATTTT. This codes for CASSIGRGVRADTQYF.

The chain has TRBV5-4 and TRBJ1-1; 7 bases map to TRBD1. The CDR3 runs to 15 residues. V lost 0 bases to trimming and J lost 1 base; unmatched junction nucleotides: 3. Germline assignment: CDR1 SGHNT and CDR2 YYREEE (reference sequence). The CDR3 coding sequence is TGTGCCAGCAGCTTGGACAGGGGATGGAACACTGAAGCTTTCTTT. It specifies CASSLDRGWNTEAFF.

The J gene is TRBJ1-5, the V gene TRBV19, with D possibly being TRBD1 (5 bases). Germline lookup yields CDR1 LNHDA and CDR2 SQIVND (reference sequence). Deletions cut 5 bases from V and 0 bases from J, with 11 bases between. The CDR3 contains 15 residues. The DNA for the CDR3 is TGTGCCAGTAGTCGGACACCCTATAGCAATCAGCCCCAGCATTTT. Translated: CASSRTPYSNQPQHF. Full variable domain (remainder filled in from reference TRBV19 and TRBJ1-5): DGGITQSPKYLFRKEGQNVTLSCEQNLNHDAMYWYRQDPGQGLRLIYYSQIVNDFQKGDIAEGYSVSREKKESFPLTVTSAQKNPTAFYLCASSRTPYSNQPQHFGDGTRLSIL.

V gene TRBV9 combines with J gene TRBJ2-1; the D is unclear. CDR3 length equals 12 residues. Trimming pared 0 bases from V and 7 bases from J, leaving 5 bases between. CDR1 is SGDLS, CDR2 YYNGEE, per germline. This CDR3 is CASSVDGNEQFF. The CDR3 region has the DNA TGTGCCAGCAGCGTAGACGGGAATGAGCAGTTCTTC.

V and J are TRBV28 and TRBJ2-1, with D uncertain. The germline CDR1 and CDR2 sequences are MDHEN and SYDVKM. Between the trimmed V and J ends, which lost 7 bases and 8 bases, there was a span of 12 bases. This CDR3 is built from 12 residues. The chain's CDR3 is CASIGNEDEQFF. In DNA form, the CDR3 reads TGTGCCAGCATCGGTAATGAGGATGAGCAGTTCTTC.

The chain recombines TRBV5-4 with TRBJ1-6, with TRBD1 matching 10 bases. With 0 bases clipped from V and 9 bases from J, the junction kept 6 bases outside the gene matches. Germline-derived CDR1 and CDR2 are SGHNT and YYREEE (reference sequence). CDR3 length: 16 residues. The DNA of the CDR3 is TGTGCCAGCAGCTTGGCCGCCGGGACAGGGGCTTCACCCCTCCACTTT. Its translation: CASSLAAGTGASPLHF. Supplemented by reference TRBV5-4 and TRBJ1-6, the full variable domain reads ETGVTQSPTHLIKTRGQQVTLRCSSQSGHNTVSWYQQALGQGPQFIFQYYREEENGRGNFPPRFSGLQFPNYSSELNVNALELDDSALYLCASSLAAGTGASPLHFGNGTRLTVT.

This chain links TRBV5-5 with TRBJ2-2, with 9 bases lining up with TRBD1. The CDR3 has 17 residues. From germline, CDR1 is SGHKS and CDR2 YYEKEE (reference sequence). J lost 3 bases, V lost 0 bases, and 6 bases had no gene match. The CDR3 nucleotides read TGTGCCAGCAGCTTGGTCCCGGGACAGGGAGACACCGGGGAGCTGTTTTTT. As protein: CASSLVPGQGDTGELFF.

This clone was seen only a few times. The V and J genes are TRBV7-8 and TRBJ1-1; possibly TRBD1 for D (6 bases). Germline-derived CDR1 and CDR2 are SGHVS and FQNEAQ. Trimming removed 4 bases from V and 1 base from J, with 7 bases in between. CDR3 length: 13 residues. CDR3 residues: CASSSTGNTEAFF. CDR3 DNA sequence: TGTGCCAGCAGCTCGACAGGGAACACTGAAGCTTTCTTT.

The CDR3 sequence: CASQGLAGVGDEQFF. The DNA for the CDR3 is TGTGCCTCCCAGGGACTAGCGGGAGTGGGCGATGAGCAGTTCTTC. The J gene is TRBJ2-1, the V gene TRBV28; TRBD2 agrees at 14 bases. This CDR3 is built from 15 residues. Germline V gene lookup returns CDR1 MDHEN and CDR2 SYDVKM. Trimming cost V 11 bases and J 8 bases; bases outside gene matches: 11.

J is TRBJ2-7 and V is TRBV10-3; weak D call: TRBD1 (6 bases). V shed 6 bases and J shed 4 bases, with 10 bases lying between them. Germline assignment: CDR1 ENHRY and CDR2 SYGVKD. This CDR3 has 12 amino acids. CDR3 nucleotide sequence: TGTGCCATCAGCGCAGGGGTATACGAGCAGTACTTC. Translated: CAISAGVYEQYF.

The chain couples TRBV10-2 to TRBJ1-1; D call uncertain. V lost 5 bases, J lost 1 base, and 8 bases lay in between. This CDR3 comprises 13 residues. Germline assignment: CDR1 WSHSY and CDR2 SAAADI. CDR3 bases: TGCGCCAGCAGTAAACGGGAGAACACTGAAGCTTTCTTT. Encoded protein: CASSKRENTEAFF.

This clone has more than one count but fewer than ten. The V and J genes are TRBV5-6 and TRBJ1-1; 8 bases agree with TRBD1. From germline, CDR1 is SGHDT and CDR2 YYEEEE. There are 13 residues in the CDR3. With 4 bases clipped from V and 3 bases from J, the junction kept 2 bases outside the gene matches. The CDR3 loop reads CASSPGQDTEAFF. The CDR3 coding sequence is TGTGCCAGCAGCCCGGGACAGGACACTGAAGCTTTCTTT.

For the CDR3, the DNA is TGCGCCAGCAGCTTGGGGACTAGCGTTAAAGAGACCCAGTACTTC. As protein: CASSLGTSVKETQYF. The V and J genes are TRBV5-1 and TRBJ2-5; 9 positions agree with TRBD2. CDR3 length: 15 residues. Trimming took 0 bases from V and 3 from J; bases not matched to a gene: 3. The germline V gene has CDR1 SGHRS and CDR2 YFSETQ. The whole variable domain, filled in from reference TRBV5-1 and TRBJ2-5, reads KAGVTQTPRYLIKTRGQQVTLSCSPISGHRSVSWYQQTPGQGLQFLFEYFSETQRNKGNFPGRFSGRQFSNSRSEMNVSTLELGDSALYLCASSLGTSVKETQYFGPGTRLLVL.

This clone turned up a few times. The chain combines TRBV4-1 with TRBJ2-1; D may be TRBD2 (5 bases). Per germline, CDR1 MGHRA and CDR2 YSYEKL. Trimming took 2 bases from V and 0 from J, leaving 11 bases between them. CDR3 size: 16 residues. The CDR3 nucleotides read TGCGCCAGCAGCCAACCCGACTACTACTCCTACAATGAGCAGTTCTTC. It translates to CASSQPDYYSYNEQFF.

This sequence joins TRBV6-5 and TRBJ1-2; 7 positions match TRBD1. The germline V gene has CDR1 MNHEY and CDR2 SVGAGI. With V trimmed by 7 bases and J by 2 bases, 10 bases remained unmatched. This CDR3 has 15 residues. Here the CDR3 reads CASTNGNRGNYGYTF. In DNA, the CDR3 is TGTGCCAGCACCAACGGGAACAGGGGAAACTATGGCTACACCTTC.

The genes are TRBV4-1 and TRBJ2-7, with TRBD2 matching over 11 bases. The CDR3 is 14 residues long. After removal of 0 bases from V and 7 bases from J, the junction contained 2 bases not matched to a gene. Germline-derived CDR1 and CDR2 are MGHRA and YSYEKL. The CDR3, as DNA: TGCGCCAGCAGCCAAGAGGGACTAGCGGCTGAGCAGTACTTC. Its translation: CASSQEGLAAEQYF.

The chain is built from TRBV9 and TRBJ2-7; possible D gene TRBD2, 5 bases. Looked up from germline, CDR1 is SGDLS and CDR2 is YYNGEE. The V end was cut by 0 bases, the J end by 4 bases, with 20 bases between. CDR3 length: 17 amino acids. CDR3 in DNA: TGTGCCAGCAGCGTAGGGGTACAAACGGACGGGGAATACGAGCAGTACTTC. It codes for CASSVGVQTDGEYEQYF.

This clone was counted between two and nine times. This chain joins TRBV21-1 and TRBJ1-2; TRBD1 is taken as the D call from the table, unchecked against the DNA. TRBV21-1 is a pseudogene. The CDR3 loop spans 17 amino acids. Here the CDR3 reads CASTQTGTGKSVGGYTF. The CDR3 DNA sequence: TGTGCCAGCACCCAAACCGGGACAGGGAAATCGGTCGGTGGCTACACCTTC.

This clone was observed many times. The gene calls are TRBV7-2 and TRBJ1-5; D ambiguous. The CDR3 loop spans 13 amino acids. V was shortened by 4 bases and J by 5 bases, with 9 bases between the two germline ends. Germline loops: CDR1 SGHTA, CDR2 FQGNSA. The CDR3 here is CASSYLQDQPQHF. CDR3 nucleotide sequence: TGTGCCAGCAGCTACCTCCAGGATCAGCCCCAGCATTTT.

This clone has only one observation. The chain joins TRBV27 to TRBJ1-2; TRBD1 might be the D (5 bases). Germline V gene data show CDR1 as MNHEY and CDR2 as SMNVEV (reference sequence). The CDR3 has 13 residues. Trimming took 3 bases from V and 3 from J, leaving 8 bases between them. The CDR3 DNA follows: TGTGCCAGCAGTTTGGGGGGAGACTATGGCTACACCTTC. Amino acids: CASSLGGDYGYTF.

As DNA, the CDR3 is TGTGCCTGGGATGGGACAGGCGGTAATCAGCCCCAGCATTTT. This codes for CAWDGTGGNQPQHF. The rearrangement links TRBV30 to TRBJ1-5, with 8 positions matching TRBD1. Unmatched junction bases numbered 7, after V lost 5 bases and J lost 4 bases. The germline CDR1 and CDR2 sequences are GTSNPN and SVGIG (reference sequence). This CDR3 spans 14 amino acids.

V is TRBV10-3 and J is TRBJ2-3; D is unresolved. CDR3 size: 12 residues. Trimming shortened V by 11 bases and J by 6 bases, and 15 bases separated the two germline ends. CDR1 ENHRY and CDR2 SYGVKD come from the germline V gene. The CDR3 DNA reads as TGTGCCGCCAGGTCTGATCGGGATACGCAGTATTTT. As protein: CAARSDRDTQYF.

This sequence joins TRBV28 and TRBJ2-5, with D perhaps TRBD1 (7 bases). Per the germline V gene, CDR1 is MDHEN and CDR2 is SYDVKM. The germline V and J ends were trimmed by 7 bases and 2 bases, with 17 bases remaining between them. This CDR3 contains 15 residues. The CDR3 nucleotides are TGTGCCAGCATCCAGGGGGTCCGGGGGCAAGAGACCCAGTACTTC. Its protein product is CASIQGVRGQETQYF.

The V and J genes are TRBV7-8 and TRBJ2-4, with D tentatively TRBD2 (6 bases). Trimming pared 3 bases from V and 0 bases from J, leaving 15 bases between. CDR1 is SGHVS and CDR2 is FQNEAQ in the germline V gene. CDR3 length equals 17 residues. The CDR3 spells CASSFHNPGEAKNIQYF. In DNA, the CDR3 is TGTGCCAGCAGCTTCCACAACCCGGGGGAAGCCAAAAACATTCAGTACTTC.

The chain is built from TRBV28 and TRBJ2-3; D ambiguous. The germline V and J ends were trimmed by 6 bases and 0 bases, with 7 bases remaining between them. The CDR3 totals 13 residues. Per the germline V gene, CDR1 is MDHEN and CDR2 is SYDVKM. The CDR3 nucleotides read TGTGCCAGCAGGGGCGTCAGCACAGATACGCAGTATTTT. It codes for CASRGVSTDTQYF. Drawing the rest from reference TRBV28 and TRBJ2-3, the complete variable domain is DVKVTQSSRYLVKRTGEKVFLECVQDMDHENMFWYRQDPGLGLRLIYFSYDVKMKEKGDIPEGYSVSREKKERFSLILESASTNQTSMYLCASRGVSTDTQYFGPGTRLTVL.

The CDR3 nucleotides are TGTGCCAGCAGTATTACAGGGGGCGGGGCCGGGGAGCTGTTTTTT. Its translation: CASSITGGGAGELFF. The rearrangement joins TRBV2 to TRBJ2-2; TRBD1 aligns across 9 bases. This CDR3 region has 15 residues. CDR1 SNHLY and CDR2 FYNNEI come from the germline V gene. Germline trimming cut 5 bases from V and 6 bases from J; bases unmatched to any gene: 7.